This paragraph covers one TCR beta chain sequence. Its specific antigen is unknown. Base-call qualities are not available, and no considerably larger clone is one nucleotide away. The cohort was made up of 500 to 800 healthy bone marrow donors. At the time of sampling, every cohort member was nominally healthy, though immune exposures that went unrecorded were likely present. The donor tested CMV seronegative and was one of the 352 seronegative cohort members. A peripheral blood sample was collected from each donor, and TCR beta sequencing was performed on peripheral blood mononuclear cells. The Qiagen DNeasy Blood Extraction Kit was used to extract genomic DNA from the blood cell samples. The data derive from a study of cytomegalovirus exposure and HLA in healthy donors (dated by TCRdb to about 2017). Some background on the complete study: An earlier analysis of about 530 of the donors reported approximately 280 Gb of sequence data and 117 million unique TCR beta sequences obtained from about 179 million T cells. To study patterns of TCR occurrence, a later analysis re-analyzed previously published TCR beta repertoires from 500 to 850 donors and added high-resolution HLA genotyping. Roughly 300 gigabases of sequencing data and 91 million or so unique TCR sequences made up an early release that covered 640 HLA-typed donors. Alongside the repertoire data, information on donor age, sex, ethnicity and CMV serostatus was compiled. In addition to the first cohort of roughly 700 subjects, a separate validation cohort of approximately 110 different subjects was used. A later genetic analysis took genome-wide SNP genotypes for about 55% of the 666 donors and used that subset as a discovery cohort. Every repertoire in the discovery cohort had been generated on one and the same sequencing platform. Rather than using new phenotypic data, the later analysis identified candidate immune exposures from TCR beta sequences and from how often those sequences occurred across donors. The aim of the study was to test whether cataloging public T cell receptors could identify signatures of past pathogen exposure. The number of donors typed differed by locus, with 629-630 for A, B, C, DRB1 and DQB1, roughly 520 for DQA1, approximately 580 for DPA1, and about 450 for DPB1. About five DR-DQ haplotypes were treated as single units for association and clustering because of strong linkage in the cohort. Of the roughly 430 genotyped donors, around 81% fell in the genetic ancestry cluster associated with self-reported Caucasian donors. Class I and class II HLA loci were covered by the typing at four-digit resolution. To decide whether each TCR beta V gene segment behaved as functional or pseudogenic, an earlier analysis of some 540 of the donors relied on high-throughput TCR beta sequencing. To predict cytomegalovirus infection status, the study combined high-throughput TCR immunosequencing, statistical association of individual TCRs with disease status, and machine learning. The study profiled the T cell repertoires of about 640 subjects by immunosequencing and related them to cytomegalovirus serostatus. On average, over 200,000 unique TCR beta nucleotide sequences were sequenced per donor among more than 350 genotyped donors of the cohort, with roughly 18% of those sequences being non-productive.

Via the germline V gene, CDR1 is MDHEN and CDR2 SYDVKM. Taken from cysteine to phenylalanine, the CDR3 has 18 residues. Here the CDR3 DNA is all that survives: 54 bases in frame from base 1. The germline ends are 23 bases apart after V is trimmed by 6 bases and J by 1 base. Overall study results and their limits: A further reported finding was that TCR beta sequences accurately predicted the HLA-A and HLA-B alleles for most subjects in the first cohort. The only immune exposure information available for the cohort was CMV serostatus. HLA typing was unavailable for some donors at each locus, so association tests used only the typed subset. In the study, around 150 TCR beta chains were listed as associated with cytomegalovirus. When HLA alleles, especially DR and DQ, strongly co-occurred, attributing TCR associations to individual alleles was difficult. A group of highly shared sequence variants was considered likely to be a technical artifact of the sequencing pipeline. In a later analysis, the rate of TCR association differed among HLA loci, with DRB1 alleles having the most associated TCRs and HLA-C alleles having the fewest. In vitro tests confirmed that a few of the cytomegalovirus-associated TCR beta chains recognize cytomegalovirus antigens. Only TCR beta chains were sequenced in this cohort, and the absence of alpha or paired-chain data limited detectable features. In both the original and validation cohorts, the classifier was reported to diagnose cytomegalovirus status with high specificity and sensitivity. Because counts were too low, about 18 rarely observed V segments, including chromosome 9 orphons, were left out of the earlier analysis of about 620 of the donors. Linkage disequilibrium might explain the correlated functional status among segregating V segments, but an unknown experimental factor could not be excluded. An earlier analysis of some 590 of the donors showed that most TCR beta V segments appeared in productive rearrangements either about 87% or about 30% of the time, which broadly matched IMGT annotations. It was suggested by the authors that the approach could potentially be generalized to other disease states and immunological phenotypes. A later analysis found that most CMV-associated TCR beta chains appeared HLA-restricted, with HLA associations seemingly driven largely by CMV exposure. A later genetic analysis reported fewer N-insertions in productive TCRs among donors in an Asian-associated ancestry cluster than the roughly 700-donor mean. In a later genetic analysis, a missense DCLRE1C variant was associated with V-gene and J-gene trimming of TCR beta chains, and the association was replicated in an independent cohort. Several of the top co-occurrence clusters appeared to be linked to parvovirus B19, influenza, CMV and Epstein-Barr virus, according to a later analysis. In a later analysis, about 16,000 TCR beta sequences were associated with specific HLA alleles at a false discovery rate of 0.05. Some IMGT-functional V segments, including TRBV6-2 and TRBV6-3, could not be told apart with the 87-base-pair reads, so those segments were excluded. In a later analysis, HLA-associated TCR beta chains showed more clonal expansion and lower generation probabilities than non-associated chains that were equally common. The presence/absence analyses assumed that sequencing depth was roughly uniform across donors, and that assumption may not be true. Across donors, most TCR sequences were observed very rarely, whereas some public TCRs were present in many individuals.

Receptor libraries were prepared by the immunoSEQ multiplex PCR assay. A mixture of 60 forward primers for TCR Vbeta segments and 13 reverse primers for TCR Jbeta segments was used in the multiplex PCR. The CDR3 region of rearranged TCR beta genes was amplified from genomic DNA by a multiplex PCR assay. The Illumina HiSeq System was used to sequence the amplified TCR beta libraries as 87-base-pair reads. On the authors' methods: Across the 670 or so repertoires, a later analysis counted roughly 77 million unique TCR beta chains, 8.5 million to 12 million of which were shared by at least two donors. Raw reads were error-corrected and collapsed into unique sequences by a nearest-neighbor algorithm in which closely related sequences were merged to remove PCR and sequencing errors. CDR3 sequences were aligned to IMGT reference sequences to assign V, D and J gene segments. For a sequence to be retained, a match of at least six nucleotides to both a V gene segment and a J gene segment was required. Rearrangements were called productive when the CDR3 lacked stop codons and stayed in frame with V and J; all others were non-productive. Following IMGT convention, CDR3 was defined as the stretch from the second conserved V-encoded cysteine to the conserved J-encoded phenylalanine. In an earlier analysis of roughly 610 of the donors, sequences lacking an unambiguous match to a single V gene segment were excluded. In an earlier analysis of several hundred of the donors, a V segment was called functional when productive rearrangements were above 56.7%, and segregating when the standard deviation between donors exceeded 5%. To diagnose cytomegalovirus status from the catalog of TCR beta chain sequences, a statistical classification framework was built. In a later analysis, TCR nucleotide sequences were compared against IMGT/GENE-DB human TR gene sequences so that V and J genes could be assigned. The TCRdist pipeline was used in a later analysis to assign CDR3 sequences and most-parsimonious VDJ recombination scenarios. In a later analysis, each TCR beta chain was defined by its CDR3 amino acid sequence together with its V-gene family, and reads without a unique V-gene family were excluded. As a way to deal with suspected cross-contamination and a sequencing artifact, a later analysis dropped approximately 590 nucleotide sequences that were highly shared and had low generation probability. In a later analysis, a clonal expansion index was calculated for each public chain from normalized within-repertoire ranks of inferred template counts. In a later analysis, generation probabilities were computed using a VDJ recombination model fitted to out-of-frame rearrangements, and the results were checked against IGoR. In a later analysis, hypergeometric tests were used to score TCR-TCR, TCR-HLA and TCR-CMV co-occurrence, with a repertoire-size bias correction applied to TCR pairs. A later analysis estimated false discovery rates by permuting HLA or CMV assignments 20 times. A later analysis grouped co-occurring TCRs with DBSCAN, adding TCRdist sequence similarity when clustering within HLA-allele-positive subsets. Repertoires with fewer than 30,000 or more than 120,000 public chains were left out of co-occurrence clustering, as were about 5 repertoires with anomalous nucleotide sharing. TCRdb provides this immuneACCESS table in a form limited to in-frame rearrangements. Some clones are lacking; in checked studies, under half of them reflect an unresolved V gene, and why the rest are absent is not known. Clonal size and the V and J genes are those of that table, whereas D and trimming came from the DNA. This sample gives around 150,000 clones in total; roughly 85% of them show up just once. The biggest ten clones account for 2% to 2.5% of the sample.

This chain is built from TRBV28 and TRBJ2-3; a tentative D match to TRBD2 spans 6 bases. Sequencing was performed on PBMCs. This receptor was taken from a man between 35 and 55 years old in good health and CMV-seronegative. Here is the DNA: TGTGCCAGCAGCTCTACCGGGACTCTGAAAGTGGGCACAGATACGCAGTATTTT. It encodes CASSSTGTLKVGTDTQYF.